The T cell receptor (beta chain) under discussion was sequenced for a study of long-term antiretroviral therapy in people with HIV. Overall study findings and caveats: Clones that had undergone expansion before ART prevailed in the repertoire throughout all time points.

In this sample, this clone turned up a few times. Its antigen is currently unknown. Trimming cost V 5 bases and J 8 bases, with 18 bases left between them. Per the germline V gene, CDR1 is MNHNS and CDR2 is SASEGT. The CDR3 has 14 residues. The immunoSEQ assay was v3.0, run at survey level. This table comes from immunoSEQ multiplex PCR, and its TCRdb copy is limited to in-frame clones, with some not included. The data hold 14,000 or so clones, with roughly 82% observed a single time. Among participants with HIV, every one received treatment in the United States. Material: unsorted PBMCs, obtained 1.8 years before starting antiretroviral therapy. The TCR sequence derives from a woman between 40 and 55 years old with HIV. This chain connects TRBV6-1 to TRBJ1-2, with D tentatively TRBD1 (5 bases). CDR3 sequence (DNA): TGTGCCAGCAGTCCGTTCCGGGACGGAGGCGGCTACACCTTC. This codes for CASSPFRDGGGYTF.